By share, the clone carrying this T cell receptor (beta chain) counts as medium-sized. Its target is not known. The sample is drawn from a study of OX40 agonist ivuxolimab in advanced cancers. Study findings and constraints: Partial responders receiving 0.1-3.0 mg/kg showed among the lowest clonal expansion. In the expanded peripheral T cells, antigen specificity was never determined.

The V gene lost 0 bases and the J gene lost 4 bases, with 12 bases spanning the gap. Germline CDR1 reads LGHNA; CDR2 reads YNFKEQ. CDR3 length equals 16 residues. The assay was immunoSEQ multiplex PCR, and TCRdb's table has in-frame clones only and misses some. The sample holds over 15,000 clones; over 55% are singletons and the top ten take roughly 24%. The investigators sampled blood at baseline, at cycle 4 day 1, and at cycle 7 day 1. This sequence was found in an adult with an advanced solid tumor such as melanoma, head and neck, liver or kidney cancer. V usage is TRBV4-2 and J usage is TRBJ2-2; D is unclear. The specimen comprised CD4+ or CD8+ T cells sorted from blood, sampled in a trial of the OX40 agonist ivuxolimab. DNA of the CDR3: TGTGCCAGCAGCCAAGAGGATAGAGGCCTCACCGGGGAGCTGTTTTTT. This sequence encodes CASSQEDRGLTGELFF.